This T cell receptor beta chain comes out of a study of cytomegalovirus exposure and HLA in healthy donors. Study outcomes and limitations: TCR beta V- and J-gene trimming was later associated with a missense DCLRE1C variant. A prior analysis recorded that most TCR beta V segments were productive about 87% or about 30% of the time.

With regard to this clone: Its specificity is unknown.

The PCR had 60 Vbeta and 13 Jbeta primers. Generated by immunoSEQ multiplex PCR, the TCRdb table keeps only in-frame clones and is missing some. Among roughly 170,000 clones listed, 84% were seen once. The TCR originated in a girl under 18 in good health and CMV-seropositive. The specimen sequenced was PBMCs.

The CDR3 sequence: CASSELARGGYEQYF. CDR3 DNA: TGTGCCAGCAGTGAACTAGCTAGGGGAGGGTACGAGCAGTACTTC. The chain links TRBV6-1 to TRBJ2-5, with 7 bases matching TRBD2. The J call is uncertain, as TRBJ2-7 better fits the DNA end. The germline CDR1 and CDR2 sequences are MNHNS and SASEGT. The CDR3 runs 15 residues.